These 18 T cell receptor beta chains originate from one sample sequenced in a study of control samples from healthy donors and cancer patients. Assay: immunoSEQ multiplex PCR; the TCRdb copy retains only in-frame clones and omits some. The sample holds about 160,000 clones, about 87% seen once. The sequenced sample was blood. The origin of the receptors is a man aged 25-45 years in good health.

The CDR3 sequence: CASNTGQIYGYTF. The CDR3 coding sequence is TGTGCCAGCAATACTGGACAGATCTATGGCTACACCTTC. This chain links TRBV12-3 or TRBV12-4 with TRBJ1-2, with a tentative D call TRBD1 (6 bases). This CDR3 comprises 13 residues. The V gene lost 7 bases and the J gene lost 4 bases, with 13 bases spanning the gap.

The chain has TRBV6-5 and TRBJ2-3, with D perhaps matching TRBD1 or TRBD2 (5 bases each). CDR3 length equals 15 residues. Per the germline V gene, CDR1 is MNHEY and CDR2 is SVGAGI. Between the trimmed V and J ends, which lost 0 bases and 6 bases, there was a span of 13 bases. Written as DNA, the CDR3 is TGTGCCAGCAGTTACTCGTGGGGACCCTACGATACGCAGTATTTT. Translation gives CASSYSWGPYDTQYF.

The sample holds one count of this clone. This chain joins TRBV2 and TRBJ2-7; D is uncertain. V was pared by 9 bases and J by 6 bases, with 9 bases between. This CDR3 region has 10 residues. Per the germline V gene, CDR1 is SNHLY and CDR2 is FYNNEI. CDR3 nucleotides: TGTGCCAGTCTCCGGGCCGAGCAGTACTTC. Translated: CASLRAEQYF.

The chain carries TRBV11-2 and TRBJ2-2; 13 nucleotides line up with TRBD2. Germline CDR1 reads SGHAT; CDR2 reads FQNNGV. The CDR3 spans 16 residues. V was clipped by 7 bases and J by 6 bases; unmatched bases: 8. DNA for the CDR3: TGTGCCAGCACGGGACTAGCGGGAAGGGGCGCCGGGGAGCTGTTTTTT. Translated, it gives CASTGLAGRGAGELFF. Drawing the rest from reference TRBV11-2 and TRBJ2-2, the complete variable domain is EAGVAQSPRYKIIEKRQSVAFWCNPISGHATLYWYQQILGQGPKLLIQFQNNGVVDDSQLPKDRFSAERLKGVDSTLKIQPAKLEDSAVYLCASTGLAGRGAGELFFGEGSRLTVL.

The chain recombines TRBV2 with TRBJ2-4; no reliable D call. This CDR3 spans 14 amino acids. The V gene lost 0 bases and the J gene lost 9 bases, with 12 bases spanning the gap. Germline assignment: CDR1 SNHLY and CDR2 FYNNEI. The chain's CDR3 is CASSEAGYLGIQYF. The CDR3 nucleotides read TGTGCCAGCAGTGAAGCGGGCTACTTGGGCATTCAGTACTTC.

This chain joins TRBV4-3 and TRBJ1-2; D unresolved. This CDR3 has 16 amino acids. Germline CDR1 reads LGHNA; CDR2 reads YSLEER. Trimming removed 1 base from V and 0 bases from J, with 12 bases in between. CDR3: CASSQAPEIANYGYTF. Here the CDR3 DNA reads TGCGCCAGCAGCCAAGCGCCAGAGATAGCTAACTATGGCTACACCTTC.

This chain joins TRBV15 and TRBJ2-3; D is uncertain. Germline-derived CDR1 and CDR2 are LNHNV and YYDKDF (reference sequence). The CDR3 loop spans 17 amino acids. The V end was cut by 0 bases, the J end by 6 bases, with 19 bases between. CDR3 bases: TGTGCCACCAGCAGAGATACACTACGTCTCACGGCGGATACGCAGTATTTT. Its translation is CATSRDTLRLTADTQYF.

CDR3 region: CASSRFPSAADTQYF. CDR3 DNA sequence: TGTGCCAGTAGTAGGTTCCCTAGCGCGGCAGATACGCAGTATTTT. The J gene is TRBJ2-3, the V gene TRBV19, with a weak D call TRBD2 (6 bases). This CDR3 is built from 15 residues. CDR1 is LNHDA and CDR2 is SQIVND in the germline V gene (reference sequence). Trimming pared 4 bases from V and 4 bases from J, leaving 15 bases between.

The V and J genes are TRBV28 and TRBJ1-5; D gene ambiguous. The length of the CDR3 is 12 residues. Looked up from germline, CDR1 is MDHEN and CDR2 is SYDVKM. V was trimmed by 8 bases and J by 5 bases, leaving 10 bases between them. CDR3 sequence: CASHTGYQPQHF. CDR3 coding DNA: TGTGCCAGCCACACTGGCTATCAGCCCCAGCATTTT.

The chain carries TRBV7-9 and TRBJ1-2; D gene uncertain. The CDR3 totals 11 residues. Trimming pared 1 base from V and 6 bases from J, leaving 3 bases between. Per germline, CDR1 SEHNR and CDR2 FQNEAQ (reference sequence). In DNA, the CDR3 is TGTGCCAGCAGCTTAGTAGATGGCTACACCTTC. The encoded protein is CASSLVDGYTF.

The rearrangement joins TRBV4-1 to TRBJ2-1; 7 bases align to TRBD2. J was trimmed by 0 bases and V by 0 bases; bases with no gene match: 2. CDR1 MGHRA and CDR2 YSYEKL come from the germline V gene. CDR3 length: 16 amino acids. In DNA, the CDR3 is TGCGCCAGCAGCCAAGATCCGGGGGGCTCCTACAATGAGCAGTTCTTC. This codes for CASSQDPGGSYNEQFF.

V gene TRBV7-2 combines with J gene TRBJ2-1; 8 bases fit TRBD2. The CDR3 totals 17 residues. The germline V gene has CDR1 SGHTA and CDR2 FQGNSA. The junction had 10 bases not matched to a gene; V was cut back by 4 bases and J by 2 bases. CDR3 nucleotides: TGTGCCAGCAGCTCGACCAAACTAGCGGAAACCTACAATGAGCAGTTCTTC. Translated, it gives CASSSTKLAETYNEQFF.

This clone was observed a handful of times. V gene TRBV11-2 combines with J gene TRBJ2-1; tentative D call: TRBD2 (6 bases). The CDR3 totals 12 residues. Germline values: CDR1 SGHAT, CDR2 FQNNGV. Between the trimmed V and J ends, which lost 3 bases and 8 bases, there was a span of 8 bases. CDR3 residues: CASSFTSYEQFF. CDR3 nucleotide sequence: TGTGCCAGCAGCTTTACTAGCTATGAGCAGTTCTTC.

The rearrangement uses TRBV9 and TRBJ2-7; TRBD1 matches at 11 bases. The germline CDR1 and CDR2 sequences are SGDLS and YYNGEE. CDR3 length equals 15 residues. V trimming: 0 bases; J trimming: 4 bases; junction bases outside the gene matches: 3. The CDR3: CASSVADRGPYEQYF. The CDR3, as DNA: TGTGCCAGCAGCGTAGCGGACAGGGGGCCGTACGAGCAGTACTTC.

Here the CDR3 DNA reads TGTGCCAGCAGCTTACAGGGGTTTGGGAACATTCAGTACTTC. It codes for CASSLQGFGNIQYF. The rearrangement uses TRBV13 and TRBJ2-4; D possibly corresponds to TRBD1 (6 bases). This CDR3 is built from 14 residues. CDR1 and CDR2 (germline): PRHDT, FYEKMQ (reference sequence). Deletions cut 2 bases from V and 7 bases from J, with 12 bases between.

The chain is built from TRBV7-9 and TRBJ1-1; possible D gene TRBD1, 5 bases. The CDR3 runs 15 residues. Per germline, CDR1 SEHNR and CDR2 FQNEAQ (reference sequence). Trimming took off 1 base at V and 0 bases at J, with 9 bases between the two ends. The CDR3 region is CASSLGQGLNTEAFF. Here the CDR3 DNA reads TGTGCCAGCAGCTTAGGTCAGGGACTGAACACTGAAGCTTTCTTT.

The V and J genes are TRBV4-1 and TRBJ1-1, with unresolved D. Trimming pared 0 bases from V and 0 bases from J, leaving 5 bases between. This CDR3 region has 14 residues. Germline loops: CDR1 MGHRA, CDR2 YSYEKL. CDR3 sequence (DNA): TGCGCCAGCAGCCAAGAAGCTATGAACACTGAAGCTTTCTTT. This translates into CASSQEAMNTEAFF.

The chain carries TRBV5-1 and TRBJ2-1; 11 bases agree with TRBD2. CDR3 size: 15 residues. Germline V gene sequence: CDR1 SGHRS, CDR2 YFSETQ. The V gene end was trimmed by 2 bases and the J gene end by 2 bases; junction bases not matched to a gene: 0. The CDR3 reads CASSFSGGAYNEQFF. The CDR3 DNA is TGCGCCAGCAGCTTTAGCGGGGGGGCCTACAATGAGCAGTTCTTC.